The table lists the clone carrying this T cell receptor beta chain with a few counts. Its antigen is unidentified. The authors prepared the TCRbeta library with unique molecular identifiers. TCRdb re-called the PCR reads through MiXCR, storing one row per CDR3 protein. This sample has about 610,000 distinct CDR3 sequences, with 25% to 30% found just once. This sample stems from a study of T-cell reconstitution after alpha-beta-depleted transplantation in children. Findings and caveats of the study: Recipient T cells and thymic progenitors that survived were the source of the high TCRbeta diversity seen at day 60 in some patients. Counts and diversity of T cells one year after transplant came mostly from newly produced T cells. After transplant, at about two months, alpha-beta T cells were reportedly derived from several hundred expanded graft clones.

Material: PBMCs, obtained before TCRalphabeta/CD19-depleted stem cell transplant. This receptor was taken from a boy less than two years old with Wiskott-Aldrich syndrome, due to receive a stem cell transplant.

The CDR3 loop reads CASMQAYPYEQYF. CDR3 sequence (DNA): TGTGCCAGCATGCAGGCCTACCCCTACGAGCAGTACTTC. The chain is built from TRBV25-1 and TRBJ2-7; D is unclear. CDR1 is MGHDK and CDR2 is SYGVNS in the germline V gene. The V end was cut by 7 bases, the J end by 2 bases, with 12 bases between. The CDR3 covers 13 residues.